The present entry profiles one T cell receptor (beta chain) with its context. The antigen it recognizes is unknown. Base qualities were left out, and no much larger clone turns up one base away. Preparation of the library involved 5' RACE. Sequencing relied on an Illumina HiSeq 2500. A second roughly 7 to 11 cycle PCR used a sample-barcoded 5' primer and a J-beta primer mix. A unique molecular identifier was introduced onto each TCR beta cDNA molecule by a template-switch 5' adaptor carrying 12 random nucleotides. Each sample yielded at least 2.5 million CDR3-containing paired-end reads. The Mint cDNA synthesis kit, primed by a TRBC-specific oligonucleotide, was used to synthesize first-strand cDNA from all RNA. All cDNA was treated with uracil-DNA glycosylase and then went through a first 18-cycle PCR with the universal primers M1SS and BC2_uni_R. Under the source paper's analysis protocol: For normalization, 1 million high-quality reads were randomly selected from each sample, with every read carrying a distinct molecular identifier. Instead of being binned into consensus sequences, reads with shared molecular identifiers were discarded. MiTCR, run with a Q25 quality threshold and the strictest error-elimination algorithm, handled CDR3 identification, clonotype clustering and error correction. A nonparametric unseen species model with Euler transformation was used to estimate lower-bound total TCR beta diversity. TCRdb reworked the public reads: Q25 trimming with fastp, MiXCR clone assembly, productive beta chains retained. Rows with one shared CDR3 protein collapse into an entry with the most common genes and DNA. The V and J calls here are based on TCRdb, not the publication. This sample has hundreds of thousands of distinct CDR3 sequences in its table, and over 45% of those were observed once. The top ten hold about a third of the sample.

The CDR3 runs 14 residues from the cysteine to the phenylalanine. The sequence is cut down to CDR3 DNA, 42 bases in frame from base 1. Trimming at the junction amounts to 4 bases on V and 5 bases on J, and the germline ends lie 13 bases apart. Via the germline V gene, CDR1 is SGHRS and CDR2 YFSETQ. This specimen belongs to a study of blood T cells in healthy people across ages (dated by TCRdb to the mid-2010s). With respect to the entire study: In model experiments, template switching captured roughly one uniquely barcoded TCR beta cDNA molecule for every two T cells. The donors were divided into four age groups: young (average around 16 years), middle-aged (approximately 39), aged (about 61) and long-lived (more than 75). The study analyzed two additional independent replicas of 1 million unique cDNA reads from the same blood draw for two donors, one aged 18 to 30 and one aged 80 or older. To avoid experimental bias, donors of different ages were randomly spread across the sequencing lanes. To track age-related changes in TCR beta repertoire diversity, the study relied on deep sequencing normalized with unique cDNA molecular identifiers.

The research as a whole found: Observed TCR beta diversity correlated strongly with the percentage of naive T cells measured by flow cytometry. Estimates of total diversity from one million sequenced T cells were regarded as lower bounds and underestimates. Since profiling was done on bulk unsorted PBMCs, naive and antigen-experienced compartments could not be conclusively compared. As age increased, observed TCR beta diversity per million T cells dropped in a roughly linear way, and a significant reduction was already evident by age 40. The long-lived group showed more naive CD4+ T cells, fewer expanded clones and increased TCR diversity than the aged group, suggesting age selection. Because donor CMV infection status was unknown, age-related changes in expanded clonotypes were potentially confounded.

Donors were 39 systemically healthy Caucasian individuals from Russia aged roughly 6 to 90 years. Each donor gave 8 to 10 milliliters of peripheral blood, drawn into EDTA-treated Vacutainer tubes. Ficoll-Paque density-gradient centrifugation was used to isolate PBMCs, with at least 6.5 million per sample. Trizol reagent was used to extract total RNA from PBMCs, with at least 5.5 micrograms per sample. For every donor, an aliquot of PBMCs went through flow cytometry to measure the percentages of naive CD45RAhigh/CD27high T cells. This sequence uses TRBV5-1 and TRBJ2-1; no D gene is confidently identified. The sample comprised blood. This sequence was found in a woman aged 60-75 years in good health. CDR3 protein: CASSQDGLNNEQFF. The bases are TGCGCCAGCAGCCAAGACGGGCTAAACAATGAGCAGTTCTTC.